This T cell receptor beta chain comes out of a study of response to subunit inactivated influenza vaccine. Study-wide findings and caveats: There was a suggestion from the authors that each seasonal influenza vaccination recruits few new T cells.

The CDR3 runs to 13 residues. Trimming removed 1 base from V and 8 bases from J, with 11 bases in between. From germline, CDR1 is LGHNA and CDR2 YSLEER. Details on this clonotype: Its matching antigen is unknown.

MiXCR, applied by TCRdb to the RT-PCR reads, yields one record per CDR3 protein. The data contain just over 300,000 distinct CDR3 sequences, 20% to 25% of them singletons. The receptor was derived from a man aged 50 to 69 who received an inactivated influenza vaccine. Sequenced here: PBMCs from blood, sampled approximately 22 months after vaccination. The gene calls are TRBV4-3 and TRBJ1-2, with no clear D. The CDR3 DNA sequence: TGCGCCAGCAGCCAAGTTGGGGTGAGGGGCTACACCTTC. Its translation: CASSQVGVRGYTF.